This entry describes one TCR beta chain. Its specificity is unknown. There are 16 residues in the CDR3. The V end was cut by 5 bases, the J end by 0 bases, with 14 bases between. Germline V gives CDR1 SEHNR, CDR2 FQNEAQ (reference sequence). The sample originates from a study of graft-versus-host responses after intestinal transplantation. Study overall: Multivisceral, liver-intestinal, or isolated intestinal grafts went to recipients. Whole-study results and caveats: Early declines in HvG clones that occurred post-transplant were associated with peak circulating GvH clone levels.

Lymphocytes from graft epithelium and lamina propria were isolated. Clones were read by immunoSEQ multiplex PCR, and TCRdb kept only the in-frame ones, dropping some. Of approximately 8,900 clones in the sample, roughly two thirds are singletons; the top ten hold roughly a tenth. The source of this sequence is a human patient who received an intestinal transplant, so some T cells may come from the graft donor. This specimen was ileum tissue, taken 450 to 460 days after transplant. This sequence joins TRBV7-9 and TRBJ2-1; D possibly corresponds to TRBD2 (6 bases). For the CDR3, the DNA is TGTGCCAGCAGCCATCAGGGACTCTTCTCCTACAATGAGCAGTTCTTC. It encodes CASSHQGLFSYNEQFF.